This T cell receptor (beta chain) came from a study of cytomegalovirus exposure and HLA in healthy donors. Study findings and constraints: Certain sequence variants were highly shared and formed a cluster, and this cluster was likely a sequencing artifact.

Researchers ran the PCR with 60 Vbeta and 13 Jbeta primers. As handled by the study authors: The count from a later analysis was 79 million or so unique TCR beta chains, some 10 million of them shared. The protocol was immunoSEQ multiplex PCR, while the TCRdb copy is restricted to in-frame clones and leaves out a portion. V, J and clone size reflect that table, while D and trimming were determined from the DNA. Here the sample spans about 160,000 clones, around four fifths being singletons. The CDR3 runs to 11 residues. Deletions cut 5 bases from V and 5 bases from J, with 6 bases between. Germline CDR1 and CDR2: WSHSY and SAAADI. A note on this clone: Its antigen is not known.

The gene calls are TRBV10-2 and TRBJ2-5; no clear D gene. This receptor was obtained from a woman aged 18-29 years in good health and CMV-seronegative. Input material: PBMCs. In DNA, the CDR3 is TGCGCCAGCAGTTCAGGCGAGACCCAGTACTTC. It translates to CASSSGETQYF.